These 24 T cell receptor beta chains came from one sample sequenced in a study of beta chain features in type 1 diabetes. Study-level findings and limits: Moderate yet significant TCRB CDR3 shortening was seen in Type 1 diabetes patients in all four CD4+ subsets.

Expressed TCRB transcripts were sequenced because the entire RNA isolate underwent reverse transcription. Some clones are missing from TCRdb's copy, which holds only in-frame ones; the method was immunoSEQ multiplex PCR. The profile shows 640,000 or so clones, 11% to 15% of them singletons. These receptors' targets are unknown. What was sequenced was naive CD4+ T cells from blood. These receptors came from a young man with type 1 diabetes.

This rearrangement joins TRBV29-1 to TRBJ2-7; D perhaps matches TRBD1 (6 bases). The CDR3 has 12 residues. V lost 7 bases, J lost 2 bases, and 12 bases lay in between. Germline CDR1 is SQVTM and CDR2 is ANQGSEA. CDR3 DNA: TGCAGCGCTTCCCAGGGGCCCTACGAGCAGTACTTC. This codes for CSASQGPYEQYF.

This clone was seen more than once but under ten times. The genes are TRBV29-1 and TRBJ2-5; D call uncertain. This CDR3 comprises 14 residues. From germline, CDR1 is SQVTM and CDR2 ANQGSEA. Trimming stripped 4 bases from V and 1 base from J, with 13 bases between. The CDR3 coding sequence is TGCAGCGTTGGAGGTCCTAACGTCCAAGAGACCCAGTACTTC. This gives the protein CSVGGPNVQETQYF.

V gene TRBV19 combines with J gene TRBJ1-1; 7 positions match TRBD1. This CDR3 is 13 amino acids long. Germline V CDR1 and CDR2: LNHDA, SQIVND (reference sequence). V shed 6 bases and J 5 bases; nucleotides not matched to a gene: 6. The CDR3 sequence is CASSRTGRTEAFF. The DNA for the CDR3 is TGTGCCAGTAGCCGGACAGGTCGGACTGAAGCTTTCTTT. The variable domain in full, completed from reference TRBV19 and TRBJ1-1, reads DGGITQSPKYLFRKEGQNVTLSCEQNLNHDAMYWYRQDPGQGLRLIYYSQIVNDFQKGDIAEGYSVSREKKESFPLTVTSAQKNPTAFYLCASSRTGRTEAFFGQGTRLTVV.

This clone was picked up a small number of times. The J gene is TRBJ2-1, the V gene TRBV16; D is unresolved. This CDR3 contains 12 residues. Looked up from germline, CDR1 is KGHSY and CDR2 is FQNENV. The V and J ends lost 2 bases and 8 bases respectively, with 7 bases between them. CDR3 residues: CASSQNLHEQFF. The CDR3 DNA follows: TGTGCCAGCAGCCAAAACCTTCATGAGCAGTTCTTC.

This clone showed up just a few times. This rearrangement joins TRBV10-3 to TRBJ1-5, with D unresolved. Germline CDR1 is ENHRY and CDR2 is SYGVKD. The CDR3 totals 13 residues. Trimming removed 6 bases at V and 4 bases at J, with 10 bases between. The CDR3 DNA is TGTGCCATCAGCTCTTCGGATAATCAGCCCCAGCATTTT. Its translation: CAISSSDNQPQHF.

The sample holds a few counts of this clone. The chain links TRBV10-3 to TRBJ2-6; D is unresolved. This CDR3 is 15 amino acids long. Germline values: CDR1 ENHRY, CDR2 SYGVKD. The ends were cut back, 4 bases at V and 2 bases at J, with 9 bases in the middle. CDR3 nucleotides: TGTGCCATCAGTGGTGGGCTCGCTGGGGCCAACGTCCTGACTTTC. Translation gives CAISGGLAGANVLTF.

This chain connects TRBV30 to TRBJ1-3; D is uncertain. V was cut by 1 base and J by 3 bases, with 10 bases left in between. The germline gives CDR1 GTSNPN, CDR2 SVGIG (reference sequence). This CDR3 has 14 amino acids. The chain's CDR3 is CAWSEGQLGNTIYF. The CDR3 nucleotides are TGTGCCTGGAGTGAGGGTCAGCTTGGAAACACCATATATTTT. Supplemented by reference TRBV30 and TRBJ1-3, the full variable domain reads SQTIHQWPATLVQPVGSPLSLECTVEGTSNPNLYWYRQAAGRGLQLLFYSVGIGQISSEVPQNLSASRPQDRQFILSSKKLLLSDSGFYLCAWSEGQLGNTIYFGEGSWLTVV.

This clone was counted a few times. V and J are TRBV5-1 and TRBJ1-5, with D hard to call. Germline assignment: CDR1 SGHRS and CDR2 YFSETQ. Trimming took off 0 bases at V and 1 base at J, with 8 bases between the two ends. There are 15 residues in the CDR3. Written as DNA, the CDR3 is TGCGCCAGCAGCTTGGACGGGCCGAGCAATCAGCCCCAGCATTTT. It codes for CASSLDGPSNQPQHF.

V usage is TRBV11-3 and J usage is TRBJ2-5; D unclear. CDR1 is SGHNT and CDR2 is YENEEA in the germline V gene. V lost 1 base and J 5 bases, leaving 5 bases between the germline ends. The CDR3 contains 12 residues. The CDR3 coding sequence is TGTGCCAGCAGCTTAGCGGGTGAGACCCAGTACTTC. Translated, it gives CASSLAGETQYF. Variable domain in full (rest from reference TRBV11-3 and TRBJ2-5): EAGVVQSPRYKIIEKKQPVAFWCNPISGHNTLYWYLQNLGQGPELLIRYENEEAVDDSQLPKDRFSAERLKGVDSTLKIQPAELGDSAVYLCASSLAGETQYFGPGTRLLVL.

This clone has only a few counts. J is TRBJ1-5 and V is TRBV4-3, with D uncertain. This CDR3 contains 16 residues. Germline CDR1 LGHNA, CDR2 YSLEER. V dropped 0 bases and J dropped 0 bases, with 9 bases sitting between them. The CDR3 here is CASSQDRQYSNQPQHF. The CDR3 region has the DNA TGCGCCAGCAGCCAAGATCGGCAGTATAGCAATCAGCCCCAGCATTTT.

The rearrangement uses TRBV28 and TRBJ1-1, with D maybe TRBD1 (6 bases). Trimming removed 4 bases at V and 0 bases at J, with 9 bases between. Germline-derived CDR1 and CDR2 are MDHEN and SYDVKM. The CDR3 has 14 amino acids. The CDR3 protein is CASSSGAMNTEAFF. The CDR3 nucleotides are TGTGCCAGCAGTTCGGGGGCCATGAACACTGAAGCTTTCTTT.

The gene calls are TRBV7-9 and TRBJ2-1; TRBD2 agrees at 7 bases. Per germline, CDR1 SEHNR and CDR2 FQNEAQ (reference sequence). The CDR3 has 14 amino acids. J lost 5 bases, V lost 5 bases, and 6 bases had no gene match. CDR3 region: CASSRGGPDNEQFF. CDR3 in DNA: TGTGCCAGCAGCCGCGGGGGTCCGGACAATGAGCAGTTCTTC.

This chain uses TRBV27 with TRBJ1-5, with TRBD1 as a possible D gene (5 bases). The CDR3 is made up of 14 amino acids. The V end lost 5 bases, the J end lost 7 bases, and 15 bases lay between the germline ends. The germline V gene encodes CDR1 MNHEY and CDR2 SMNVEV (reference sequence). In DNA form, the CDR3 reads TGTGCCAGCAGTCCCCTGGGGGGTTCCCAGCCCCAGCATTTT. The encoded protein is CASSPLGGSQPQHF.

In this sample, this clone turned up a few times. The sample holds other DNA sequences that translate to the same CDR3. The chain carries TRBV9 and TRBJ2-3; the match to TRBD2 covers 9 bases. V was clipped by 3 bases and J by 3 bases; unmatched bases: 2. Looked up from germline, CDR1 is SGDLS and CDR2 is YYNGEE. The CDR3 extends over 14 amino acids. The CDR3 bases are TGTGCCAGCAGCGCTGGACTAGCGACAGATACGCAGTATTTT. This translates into CASSAGLATDTQYF.

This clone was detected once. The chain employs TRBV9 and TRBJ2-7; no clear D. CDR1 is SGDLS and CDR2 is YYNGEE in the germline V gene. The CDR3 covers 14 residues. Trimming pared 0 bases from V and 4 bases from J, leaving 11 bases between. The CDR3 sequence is CASSVEGNSYEQYF. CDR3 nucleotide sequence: TGTGCCAGCAGCGTAGAAGGAAACAGTTACGAGCAGTACTTC.

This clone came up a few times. CDR3: CASSRPQGWNTEAFF. In DNA, the CDR3 is TGTGCCAGCAGTCGCCCACAGGGATGGAACACTGAAGCTTTCTTT. The V and J genes are TRBV28 and TRBJ1-1; D is possibly TRBD1 (6 bases). The length of the CDR3 is 15 residues. V lost 5 bases to trimming and J lost 1 base, with 14 bases between them. Per the germline V gene, CDR1 is MDHEN and CDR2 is SYDVKM.

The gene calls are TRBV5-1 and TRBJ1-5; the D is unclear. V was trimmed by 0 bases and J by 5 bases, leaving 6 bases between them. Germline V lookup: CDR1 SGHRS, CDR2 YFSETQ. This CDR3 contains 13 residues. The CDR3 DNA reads TGCGCCAGCAGCTTGGAACCCTATCAGCCCCAGCATTTT. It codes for CASSLEPYQPQHF.

CDR3 sequence (DNA): TGTGCCTGGAGTGTACCGGTACTTGGAGGAAACACCATATATTTT. Amino acids: CAWSVPVLGGNTIYF. The V and J genes are TRBV30 and TRBJ1-3; D not resolved. The CDR3 is made up of 15 amino acids. The V end lost 0 bases, the J end lost 4 bases, and 13 bases lay between the germline ends. Germline V lookup: CDR1 GTSNPN, CDR2 SVGIG (reference sequence).

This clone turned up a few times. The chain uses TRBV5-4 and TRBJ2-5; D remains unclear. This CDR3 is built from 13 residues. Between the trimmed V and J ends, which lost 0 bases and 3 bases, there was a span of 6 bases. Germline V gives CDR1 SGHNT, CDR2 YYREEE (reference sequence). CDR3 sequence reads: CASSLGAEETQYF. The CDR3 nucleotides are TGTGCCAGCAGCTTGGGGGCCGAAGAGACCCAGTACTTC. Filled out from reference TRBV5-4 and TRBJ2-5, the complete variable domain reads ETGVTQSPTHLIKTRGQQVTLRCSSQSGHNTVSWYQQALGQGPQFIFQYYREEENGRGNFPPRFSGLQFPNYSSELNVNALELDDSALYLCASSLGAEETQYFGPGTRLLVL.

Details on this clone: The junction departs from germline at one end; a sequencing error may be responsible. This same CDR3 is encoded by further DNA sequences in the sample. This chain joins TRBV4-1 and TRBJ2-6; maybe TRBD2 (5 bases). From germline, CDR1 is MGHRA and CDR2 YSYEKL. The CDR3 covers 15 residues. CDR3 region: CASSQEGSGANVLTF. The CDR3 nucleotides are TGCGCCAGCAGTCAAGAGGGCTCTGGGGCCAACGTCCTGACTTTC.

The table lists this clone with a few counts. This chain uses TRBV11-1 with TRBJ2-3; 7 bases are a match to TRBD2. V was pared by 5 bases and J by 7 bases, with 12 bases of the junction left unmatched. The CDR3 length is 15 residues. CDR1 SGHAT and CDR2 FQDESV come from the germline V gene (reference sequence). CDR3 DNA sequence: TGTGCCAGCAGCCCTAGCGGTTGGGGCGGGTATACGCAGTATTTT. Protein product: CASSPSGWGGYTQYF.

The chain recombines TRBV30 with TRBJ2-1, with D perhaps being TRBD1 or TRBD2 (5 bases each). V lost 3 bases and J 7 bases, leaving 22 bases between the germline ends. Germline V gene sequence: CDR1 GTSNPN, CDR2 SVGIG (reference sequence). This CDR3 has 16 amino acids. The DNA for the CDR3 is TGTGCCTGGAGCGGATCATGGGGGTCCCTGGAAAATGAGCAGTTCTTC. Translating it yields CAWSGSWGSLENEQFF.

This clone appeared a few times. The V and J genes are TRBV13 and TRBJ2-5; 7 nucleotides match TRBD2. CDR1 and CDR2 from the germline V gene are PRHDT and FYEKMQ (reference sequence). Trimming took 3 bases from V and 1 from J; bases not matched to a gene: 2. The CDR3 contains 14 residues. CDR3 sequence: CASSLTGGQETQYF. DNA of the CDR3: TGTGCCAGCAGCTTGACGGGGGGCCAAGAGACCCAGTACTTC.

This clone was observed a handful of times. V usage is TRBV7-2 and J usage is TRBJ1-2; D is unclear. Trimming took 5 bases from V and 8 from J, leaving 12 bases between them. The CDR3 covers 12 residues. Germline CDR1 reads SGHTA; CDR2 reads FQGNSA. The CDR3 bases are TGTGCCAGCAGCACCAGACCGTACGGCTACACCTTC. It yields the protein CASSTRPYGYTF.